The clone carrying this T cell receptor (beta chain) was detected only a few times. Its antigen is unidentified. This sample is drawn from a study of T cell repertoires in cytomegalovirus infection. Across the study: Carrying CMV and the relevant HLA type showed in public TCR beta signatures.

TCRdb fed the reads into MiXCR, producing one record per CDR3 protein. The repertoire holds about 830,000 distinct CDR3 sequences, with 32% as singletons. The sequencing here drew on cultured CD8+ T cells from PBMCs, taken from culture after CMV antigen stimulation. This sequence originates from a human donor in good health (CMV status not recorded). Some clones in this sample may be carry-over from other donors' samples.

Written as DNA, the CDR3 is TGTGCCAGCAGCGCCCCAGAGACCCAGTACTTC. This encodes CASSAPETQYF. This chain connects TRBV7-9 to TRBJ2-5; D unresolved. Trimming took off 5 bases at V and 4 bases at J, with 5 bases between the two ends. The CDR3 covers 11 residues. Germline CDR1 and CDR2: SEHNR and FQNEAQ (reference sequence). The complete variable domain, with remaining parts taken from reference TRBV7-9 and TRBJ2-5, reads DTGVSQNPRHKITKRGQNVTFRCDPISEHNRLYWYRQTLGQGPEFLTYFQNEAQLEKSRLLSDRFSAERPKGSFSTLEIQRTEQGDSAMYLCASSAPETQYFGPGTRLLVL.